A single sample is the source of the 3 T cell receptor beta chains below, sequenced in a study of metastatic and nonmetastatic thyroid tumors. Thyroid surgery took place with no prior treatment in any patient. TCRdb re-clonotyped the PCR reads via MiXCR. There are 14,000 or so clones in the sample; 20% to 30% occur only once, and approximately 11% lies in the top ten. Sequencing was performed on tumor tissue. Source of these receptors: a female donor with papillary thyroid cancer or a benign thyroid nodule (not recorded which). Some clones in this sample may be carry-over from other donors' samples.

This clone has more than one count but fewer than ten. This sequence joins TRBV6-4 and TRBJ2-3; 7 bases are shared with TRBD2. Trimming cost V 0 bases and J 2 bases; bases outside gene matches: 2. The V gene's germline CDR1 is MRHNA and CDR2 SNTAGT. This CDR3 has 15 residues. In DNA, the CDR3 is TGTGCCAGCAGTGACTCGGCGGGGGACACAGATACGCAGTATTTT. Its protein product is CASSDSAGDTDTQYF.

This clone has just a few counts. Mismatch with germline at one junction end may stem from a read error. The chain carries TRBV28 and TRBJ2-1; D uncertain. The CDR3 totals 16 residues. Germline assignment: CDR1 MDHEN and CDR2 SYDVKM. The CDR3 sequence: CASSLLGSSSYNEQLF. CDR3 DNA: TGTGCCAGCAGTTTACTAGGGTCAAGCTCCTACAATGAGCAGTTATTC.

Many counts were recorded for this clone. V usage is TRBV11-2 and J usage is TRBJ2-5, with a tentative D call TRBD2 (5 bases). Trimming removed 5 bases at V and 4 bases at J, with 20 bases between. Germline CDR1 SGHAT, CDR2 FQNNGV. The CDR3 runs to 16 residues. The chain's CDR3 is CASSQMLTLSGETQYF. CDR3 DNA sequence: TGTGCCAGCAGCCAGATGCTGACCCTCAGCGGAGAGACCCAGTACTTC.